This T cell receptor (beta chain) was found in a study of blood T cell repertoires in COVID-19. Study information: PBMCs, B-cell-depleted T cells, or T cells provided the cDNA or gDNA that made up the material.

Some clones are missing from TCRdb's copy, which holds only in-frame ones; the method was immunoSEQ multiplex PCR. The sample contains over 350,000 clones, 90% to 95% of which appear only once. Participant age was roughly 18 to 95 years, and participants resided in 25 or so US areas. Participant-reported clinical history was the basis for cohort assignment. V lost 1 base to trimming and J lost 5 bases, with 8 bases between them. The CDR3 totals 13 residues. The V gene's germline CDR1 is SGHAT and CDR2 FQNNGV. This TCR was sampled from a woman aged 40-49 years who had been exposed to COVID-19. What was sequenced was PBMCs or T cells enriched from blood (not recorded which). This chain connects TRBV11-2 to TRBJ1-2, with no clear D. The CDR3 DNA sequence: TGTGCCAGCAGCTTAGGGGCGGGATATGGCTACACCTTC. This codes for CASSLGAGYGYTF. The full variable domain, completed using reference TRBV11-2 and TRBJ1-2, is EAGVAQSPRYKIIEKRQSVAFWCNPISGHATLYWYQQILGQGPKLLIQFQNNGVVDDSQLPKDRFSAERLKGVDSTLKIQPAKLEDSAVYLCASSLGAGYGYTFGSGTRLTVV.